The next 31 T cell receptor beta chains were all read from a single sample in a study of T cell responses to AZD1222 COVID-19 vaccine (dated by TCRdb to 2020 to 2022). Receptor libraries were prepared by the immunoSEQ multiplex PCR assay. TCRdb's version of the immuneACCESS table is confined to in-frame rearrangements and falls short of the full clone set. An unresolved V gene accounts for under half of the shortfall where checked; the remainder is of unknown origin. The sample table contains approximately 77,000 clones; only one count was recorded for around 90% of them. Of the sample, around 7.1% falls within the top ten clones. What this sample's time point label stands for: baseline before first vaccination. What this sample's treatment or condition label stands for: meningococcal conjugate vaccine given as trial control. The specimen was peripheral blood, collected on day 0 of MenACWY control vaccination. The origin of the receptors is an adult in good health.

This chain uses TRBV6-5 with TRBJ1-4; weak D call: TRBD1 (5 bases). The CDR3 totals 14 residues. Germline V gene data show CDR1 as MNHEY and CDR2 as SVGAGI. V was trimmed by 6 bases and J by 5 bases, leaving 13 bases between them. The CDR3 DNA follows: TGTGCCAGCAGGGGGGGGAAATCAAATGAAAAACTGTTTTTT. Its protein product is CASRGGKSNEKLFF.

The rearrangement links TRBV25-1 to TRBJ1-6; D is uncertain. The CDR3 is 14 residues long. The V gene lost 4 bases and the J gene lost 6 bases, with 10 bases spanning the gap. Germline lookup yields CDR1 MGHDK and CDR2 SYGVNS. The CDR3 spells CASSGGTVNSPLHF. The CDR3 DNA reads TGTGCCAGCAGTGGAGGAACGGTTAATTCACCCCTCCACTTT.

The chain has TRBV28 and TRBJ1-2; D ambiguous. V lost 1 base and J lost 3, with 9 bases in between. Germline V CDR1 and CDR2: MDHEN, SYDVKM. This CDR3 spans 14 amino acids. The CDR3 DNA reads as TGTGCCAGCAGTTTATCCCCAGAACACTATGGCTACACCTTC. Protein product: CASSLSPEHYGYTF.

The CDR3 sequence is CATSGLGSTDTQYF. The CDR3 DNA follows: TGTGCCACTTCGGGACTGGGTAGCACAGATACGCAGTATTTT. V and J are TRBV24-1 and TRBJ2-3, with D perhaps TRBD2 (6 bases). Trimming removed 10 bases at V and 0 bases at J, with 13 bases between. CDR3 length equals 14 residues. The V gene's germline CDR1 is KGHDR and CDR2 SFDVKD.

The chain uses TRBV5-1 and TRBJ2-1, with D possibly being TRBD1 (5 bases). Germline V lookup: CDR1 SGHRS, CDR2 YFSETQ. Trimming took 4 bases from V and 9 from J, leaving 20 bases between them. CDR3 length equals 15 residues. The CDR3 DNA is TGCGCCAGCAGCCCACTGGCAGGGTCCCCTCTTGAGCAGTTCTTC. Protein product: CASSPLAGSPLEQFF. The complete variable domain, with remaining parts taken from reference TRBV5-1 and TRBJ2-1, reads KAGVTQTPRYLIKTRGQQVTLSCSPISGHRSVSWYQQTPGQGLQFLFEYFSETQRNKGNFPGRFSGRQFSNSRSEMNVSTLELGDSALYLCASSPLAGSPLEQFFGPGTRLTVL.

The chain recombines TRBV30 with TRBJ2-7; D possibly uses TRBD1 or TRBD2 (5 bases each). Looked up from germline, CDR1 is GTSNPN and CDR2 is SVGIG (reference sequence). Trimming pared 6 bases from V and 2 bases from J, leaving 17 bases between. The CDR3 runs to 14 residues. CDR3 sequence: CACQTRGQTYEQYF. In nucleotides, the CDR3 is TGTGCCTGCCAAACCCGGGGCCAAACCTACGAGCAGTACTTC.

The table lists this clone with a count of one. V is TRBV5-1 and J is TRBJ2-6; TRBD1 or TRBD2 may be the D gene (6 bases each). The CDR3 consists of 18 residues. Trimming cost V 4 bases and J 4 bases, with 21 bases left between them. The germline V gene encodes CDR1 SGHRS and CDR2 YFSETQ. CDR3 amino acids: CASSLAPRQDWGANVLTF. In DNA form, the CDR3 reads TGCGCCAGCAGCCTAGCGCCGAGACAGGACTGGGGGGCCAACGTCCTGACTTTC.

V and J are TRBV4-3 and TRBJ1-5; D unclear. This CDR3 spans 16 amino acids. V gave up 2 bases and J gave up 2 bases, with 13 bases separating them. Germline CDR1 reads LGHNA; CDR2 reads YSLEER. The CDR3 DNA reads TGCGCCAGCAGCCAAACGAACGCAGGTGGCAATCAGCCCCAGCATTTT. This translates into CASSQTNAGGNQPQHF.

This chain joins TRBV12-3 or TRBV12-4 and TRBJ2-7; D tentatively fits TRBD1 or TRBD2 (5 bases each). V gave up 6 bases and J gave up 1 base, with 10 bases separating them. This CDR3 comprises 13 residues. For the CDR3, the DNA is TGTGCCAGCAGCCGGGACCAATCCTACGAGCAGTACTTC. Amino acids: CASSRDQSYEQYF.

This chain connects TRBV7-2 to TRBJ2-1, with D possibly matching TRBD1 (5 bases). V shed 2 bases and J shed 4 bases, with 15 bases lying between them. Germline V CDR1 and CDR2: SGHTA, FQGNSA. The CDR3 consists of 16 residues. The CDR3 region has the DNA TGTGCCAGCAGCTTAACCAGGGCGCTCGTATACAATGAGCAGTTCTTC. This sequence encodes CASSLTRALVYNEQFF.

There are a few counts of this clone. The chain couples TRBV6-6 to TRBJ2-1, with D possibly matching TRBD1 (5 bases). CDR1 is MNHNY and CDR2 is SVGAGI in the germline V gene (reference sequence). The CDR3 has 13 amino acids. V shed 7 bases and J shed 6 bases, with 13 bases lying between them. The DNA of the CDR3 is TGTGCCAGCAACTGGGGCCCCCTCAATGAGCAGTTCTTC. Its protein is CASNWGPLNEQFF.

V usage is TRBV10-3 and J usage is TRBJ2-7; maybe TRBD1 (6 bases). Germline V gene lookup returns CDR1 ENHRY and CDR2 SYGVKD. The CDR3 contains 15 residues. Trimming removed 3 bases at V and 6 bases at J, with 18 bases between. DNA of the CDR3: TGTGCCATCAGTGACCCCTCGGACAGAGCCTTCGAGCAGTACTTC. It is translated as CAISDPSDRAFEQYF.

The V gene is TRBV23-1, the J gene TRBJ1-5; TRBD1 matches at 8 bases. Being an ORF, TRBV23-1 has a function that is uncertain. Trimming cost V 5 bases and J 4 bases; bases outside gene matches: 4. This CDR3 has 14 residues. The CDR3, as DNA: TGCGCCAGCAGTGATGGGACAGGTAATCAGCCCCAGCATTTT. Translation gives CASSDGTGNQPQHF.

The V gene is TRBV25-1, the J gene TRBJ2-1; 12 bases are shared with TRBD2. Germline values: CDR1 MGHDK, CDR2 SYGVNS. The length of the CDR3 is 14 residues. V trimming: 6 bases; J trimming: 5 bases; junction bases outside the gene matches: 2. The CDR3 protein is CASRLAGGNNEQFF. CDR3 nucleotides: TGTGCCAGCAGACTAGCGGGGGGCAACAATGAGCAGTTCTTC.

A single count supports this clone. This chain connects TRBV6-4 to TRBJ2-7; either TRBD1 or TRBD2 may supply D (5 bases each). The CDR3 covers 18 residues. The V end was cut by 0 bases, the J end by 7 bases, with 25 bases between. In germline, CDR1 is MRHNA, CDR2 SNTAGT. CDR3 sequence: CASSDSRGLFARLREQYF. CDR3 in DNA: TGTGCCAGCAGTGACTCTCGGGGCCTATTTGCGAGGCTGAGAGAGCAGTACTTC.

V gene TRBV19 combines with J gene TRBJ2-7; D tentatively fits TRBD1 or TRBD2 (5 bases each). The CDR3 consists of 14 residues. Germline V gene lookup returns CDR1 LNHDA and CDR2 SQIVND (reference sequence). V was pared by 5 bases and J by 2 bases, with 13 bases between. DNA for the CDR3: TGTGCCAGTAGTGGAAGGGACGGGACCTACGAGCAGTACTTC. It translates to CASSGRDGTYEQYF.

The CDR3 loop reads CASSTQAPSTDTQYF. In DNA, the CDR3 is TGTGCCAGCAGTACGCAGGCCCCTAGCACAGATACGCAGTATTTT. This chain uses TRBV27 with TRBJ2-3, with D unclear. The V gene's germline CDR1 is MNHEY and CDR2 SMNVEV (reference sequence). CDR3 length: 15 amino acids. V dropped 5 bases and J dropped 0 bases, with 12 bases sitting between them.

The V gene is TRBV15, the J gene TRBJ1-1; D might be TRBD1 (5 bases). V was shortened by 3 bases and J by 4 bases, with 21 bases between the two germline ends. The CDR3 is 17 amino acids. Germline V gene sequence: CDR1 LNHNV, CDR2 YYDKDF (reference sequence). The CDR3 protein is CATSRNPRGVGGTEAFF. In DNA, the CDR3 is TGTGCCACCAGCAGGAACCCCCGGGGGGTGGGTGGCACTGAAGCTTTCTTT.

The chain joins TRBV3-1 (or the pseudogene TRBV3-2) to TRBJ2-1; 10 bases fit TRBD2. The J segment lost 6 bases and the V segment lost 0 bases, leaving 5 bases of the junction unmatched. Germline V gene sequence: CDR1 LGHDT, CDR2 YNNKEL (reference sequence). The CDR3 contains 16 residues. CDR3 in amino acids: CASSQESIAGGNEQFF. The CDR3, as DNA: TGTGCCAGCAGCCAAGAATCGATAGCGGGGGGCAATGAGCAGTTCTTC.

The rearrangement uses TRBV7-9 and TRBJ2-5, with D maybe TRBD2 (5 bases). The CDR3 sequence is 15 residues long. Germline-derived CDR1 and CDR2 are SEHNR and FQNEAQ (reference sequence). V was pared by 2 bases and J by 5 bases, with 15 bases between. CDR3 in DNA: TGTGCCAGCAGCTTACCTAGGGCTAGCAGGGAGACCCAGTACTTC. Amino acid sequence: CASSLPRASRETQYF. The whole variable domain, filled in from reference TRBV7-9 and TRBJ2-5, reads DTGVSQNPRHKITKRGQNVTFRCDPISEHNRLYWYRQTLGQGPEFLTYFQNEAQLEKSRLLSDRFSAERPKGSFSTLEIQRTEQGDSAMYLCASSLPRASRETQYFGPGTRLLVL.

The chain combines TRBV9 with TRBJ2-7; 8 bases line up with TRBD2. The CDR3 totals 15 residues. V lost 0 bases to trimming and J lost 0 bases; unmatched junction nucleotides: 2. Germline V gene sequence: CDR1 SGDLS, CDR2 YYNGEE. The CDR3 region is CASSVGTSGSYEQYF. For the CDR3, the DNA is TGTGCCAGCAGCGTAGGAACTAGCGGCTCCTACGAGCAGTACTTC.

This chain uses TRBV7-8 with TRBJ1-2, with D perhaps TRBD1 (6 bases). The CDR3 is made up of 14 amino acids. Germline-derived CDR1 and CDR2 are SGHVS and FQNEAQ. Trimming removed 1 base at V and 5 bases at J, with 11 bases between. CDR3 nucleotide sequence: TGTGCCAGCAGCTTAGGTAAACAGGGATATGGCTACACCTTC. Translated, it gives CASSLGKQGYGYTF.

J is TRBJ2-1 and V is TRBV24-1, with TRBD1 matching 10 bases. The CDR3 contains 16 residues. Trimming removed 4 bases from V and 6 bases from J; junction bases left unmatched: 8. Germline assignment: CDR1 KGHDR and CDR2 SFDVKD. The CDR3 protein is CATSEIGTGDFNEQFF. The CDR3 DNA reads as TGTGCCACCAGTGAGATCGGGACAGGGGATTTCAATGAGCAGTTCTTC.

CDR3 in amino acids: CASRITQGSYEQYF. In DNA, the CDR3 is TGCGCCAGCAGGATCACCCAGGGTAGTTACGAGCAGTACTTC. The chain couples TRBV5-1 to TRBJ2-7; D possibly corresponds to TRBD1 (5 bases). Germline CDR1 SGHRS, CDR2 YFSETQ. CDR3 length: 14 residues. V lost 5 bases and J lost 4, with 16 bases in between.

The J gene is TRBJ2-7, the V gene TRBV9; D not certain. CDR3 length equals 16 residues. Germline CDR1 is SGDLS and CDR2 is YYNGEE. V was shortened by 4 bases and J by 0 bases, with 17 bases between the two germline ends. The CDR3: CASSPFTDTSSYEQYF. The CDR3 DNA sequence: TGTGCCAGCAGCCCCTTCACAGACACAAGCTCCTACGAGCAGTACTTC.

The rearrangement joins TRBV6-5 to TRBJ1-1; D is unresolved. The CDR3 sequence is 13 residues long. Germline CDR1 and CDR2: MNHEY and SVGAGI. V lost 7 bases, J lost 4 bases, and 13 bases lay in between. CDR3 in amino acids: CASIGSVSTEAFF. CDR3 DNA: TGTGCCAGCATCGGCAGTGTCTCCACTGAAGCTTTCTTT.

V gene TRBV19 combines with J gene TRBJ1-5; D is ambiguous. Trimming took 5 bases from V and 3 from J, leaving 11 bases between them. The germline V gene has CDR1 LNHDA and CDR2 SQIVND (reference sequence). The CDR3 contains 14 residues. CDR3 bases: TGTGCCAGTAGTTTAACTGGGGTCAATCAGCCCCAGCATTTT. Translation: CASSLTGVNQPQHF. Full variable domain (missing parts from reference TRBV19 and TRBJ1-5): DGGITQSPKYLFRKEGQNVTLSCEQNLNHDAMYWYRQDPGQGLRLIYYSQIVNDFQKGDIAEGYSVSREKKESFPLTVTSAQKNPTAFYLCASSLTGVNQPQHFGDGTRLSIL.

The chain joins TRBV7-2 to TRBJ2-7; 10 nucleotides align to TRBD2. The CDR3 consists of 13 residues. In germline, CDR1 is SGHTA, CDR2 FQGNSA. V was clipped by 5 bases and J by 6 bases; unmatched bases: 4. The CDR3 protein is CASSVGLAREQYF. CDR3 DNA: TGTGCCAGCAGCGTGGGACTAGCGCGCGAGCAGTACTTC.

V gene TRBV30 combines with J gene TRBJ2-1, with TRBD2 as a possible D gene (6 bases). The V end lost 7 bases, the J end lost 7 bases, and 17 bases lay between the germline ends. Germline-derived CDR1 and CDR2 are GTSNPN and SVGIG (reference sequence). The CDR3 loop spans 13 amino acids. The CDR3 DNA reads as TGTGCCTTGTGGGGAGAAGGGAGGAATGAGCAGTTCTTC. Residues: CALWGEGRNEQFF.

This chain uses TRBV9 with TRBJ2-3; 7 positions agree with TRBD2. The CDR3 spans 15 residues. CDR1 is SGDLS and CDR2 is YYNGEE in the germline V gene. V lost 0 bases to trimming and J lost 0 bases; unmatched junction nucleotides: 1. The CDR3 is CASSVVGGSTDTQYF. CDR3 sequence (DNA): TGTGCCAGCAGCGTAGTCGGGGGGAGCACAGATACGCAGTATTTT.

The chain employs TRBV24-1 and TRBJ2-3; D is unclear. The CDR3 length is 14 residues. The germline CDR1 and CDR2 sequences are KGHDR and SFDVKD. Trimming shortened V by 4 bases and J by 3 bases, and 10 bases separated the two germline ends. CDR3: CATSEAGRTDTQYF. The DNA for the CDR3 is TGTGCCACCAGTGAAGCCGGACGGACAGATACGCAGTATTTT.